Below are 31 T cell receptor beta chains sequenced from a single sample in a study of shared clonotypes between healthy human individuals (dated by TCRdb to 2018 to 2021). The library was produced with the immunoSEQ multiplex PCR assay. TCRdb mirrors the immuneACCESS table, restricted to in-frame sequences. Some clones are absent from its copies; in checked studies, under half trace to an unresolved V gene, and the reason for the others is unknown. For this sample there are roughly 530,000 clones; 90% to 96% appear just once. The leading ten clones occupy under 0.06% of the sample. The sample comprised naive CD4+ T cells sorted from blood. Per the publication, the cell subset or site label means: CD45RA+ positively selected. These receptors came from a woman in her thirties in good health.

This clone was detected only once. This rearrangement joins TRBV5-1 to TRBJ2-1; TRBD1 aligns across 7 bases. From germline, CDR1 is SGHRS and CDR2 YFSETQ. The CDR3 has 15 residues. J lost 5 bases, V lost 4 bases, and 9 bases had no gene match. The DNA for the CDR3 is TGCGCCAGCAGCGATGTACAGGGGTTCAACAATGAGCAGTTCTTC. This gives the protein CASSDVQGFNNEQFF.

The J gene is TRBJ1-6, the V gene TRBV28; D is unresolved. CDR1 MDHEN and CDR2 SYDVKM come from the germline V gene. The CDR3 length is 12 residues. With 4 bases removed from V and 14 bases from J, the gap between germline ends came to 12 bases. The CDR3 protein is CASSSALPSLHF. The DNA of the CDR3 is TGTGCCAGCAGTTCGGCCCTTCCGTCCCTCCACTTT.

The chain has TRBV7-9 and TRBJ1-2, with D tentatively TRBD1 (6 bases). V was cut by 5 bases and J by 4 bases, with 14 bases left in between. There are 14 residues in the CDR3. Germline lookup yields CDR1 SEHNR and CDR2 FQNEAQ (reference sequence). The CDR3, as DNA: TGTGCCAGCAGCCGTACCGGGGGGCCCTATGGCTACACCTTC. Its translation: CASSRTGGPYGYTF. Filled out from reference TRBV7-9 and TRBJ1-2, the complete variable domain reads DTGVSQNPRHKITKRGQNVTFRCDPISEHNRLYWYRQTLGQGPEFLTYFQNEAQLEKSRLLSDRFSAERPKGSFSTLEIQRTEQGDSAMYLCASSRTGGPYGYTFGSGTRLTVV.

CDR3 sequence: CASSFGVAYEQYF. The CDR3 nucleotides are TGTGCCAGCAGTTTTGGGGTAGCCTACGAGCAGTACTTC. This chain uses TRBV27 with TRBJ2-7; no clear D gene. The CDR3 is 13 amino acids. From germline, CDR1 is MNHEY and CDR2 SMNVEV (reference sequence). The germline V and J ends were trimmed by 3 bases and 2 bases, with 8 bases remaining between them.

The chain employs TRBV7-9 and TRBJ2-3; D call uncertain. The CDR3 is made up of 13 amino acids. Germline CDR1 is SEHNR and CDR2 is FQNEAQ (reference sequence). Trimming took off 3 bases at V and 2 bases at J, with 6 bases between the two ends. The CDR3 loop reads CASSFSHTDTQYF. As DNA, the CDR3 is TGTGCCAGCAGCTTTTCACACACAGATACGCAGTATTTT.

This clone was recorded only once. V usage is TRBV28 and J usage is TRBJ1-6; TRBD1 agrees at 11 bases. Germline-derived CDR1 and CDR2 are MDHEN and SYDVKM. The CDR3 is 14 amino acids. Unmatched junction bases numbered 8, after V lost 9 bases and J lost 10 bases. This chain's CDR3 is CASVLGQGVSPLHF. DNA for the CDR3: TGTGCCAGTGTGCTGGGACAGGGGGTATCACCCCTCCACTTT.

The V and J genes are TRBV5-5 and TRBJ2-7; D gene uncertain. Trimming stripped 2 bases from V and 0 bases from J, with 6 bases between. Germline CDR1 reads SGHKS; CDR2 reads YYEKEE (reference sequence). The CDR3 consists of 13 residues. CDR3 residues: CASSFPFSYEQYF. Written as DNA, the CDR3 is TGTGCCAGCAGCTTCCCCTTCTCCTACGAGCAGTACTTC. The complete variable domain, with remaining parts taken from reference TRBV5-5 and TRBJ2-7, reads DAGVTQSPTHLIKTRGQQVTLRCSPISGHKSVSWYQQVLGQGPQFIFQYYEKEERGRGNFPDRFSARQFPNYSSELNVNALLLGDSALYLCASSFPFSYEQYFGPGTRLTVT.

This chain joins TRBV6-6 and TRBJ2-7, with a possible D match to TRBD1 (6 bases). CDR1 is MNHNY, CDR2 SVGAGI, per germline (reference sequence). V was shortened by 0 bases and J by 5 bases, with 14 bases between the two germline ends. The CDR3 covers 15 residues. The CDR3, as DNA: TGTGCCAGCAGTTACTCGAAACCAGGGGACAACGAGCAGTACTTC. Encoded protein: CASSYSKPGDNEQYF.

This rearrangement joins TRBV6-1 to TRBJ2-7; possible D gene TRBD1, 6 bases. The germline V gene has CDR1 MNHNS and CDR2 SASEGT. The CDR3 has 16 residues. V gave up 4 bases and J gave up 3 bases, with 19 bases separating them. CDR3 region: CASSVTSMGAGYEQYF. The CDR3 region has the DNA TGTGCCAGCAGTGTTACATCGATGGGGGCCGGCTACGAGCAGTACTTC.

This clone has a single count. The chain carries TRBV6-1 and TRBJ1-5; tentative D call: TRBD1 (5 bases). The germline V and J ends were trimmed by 7 bases and 1 base, with 8 bases remaining between them. Germline V gene lookup returns CDR1 MNHNS and CDR2 SASEGT. There are 13 residues in the CDR3. In nucleotides, the CDR3 is TGTGCCAGCAACTCAGGGAGCAATCAGCCCCAGCATTTT. Protein product: CASNSGSNQPQHF.

This chain joins TRBV19 and TRBJ2-2; 10 bases agree with TRBD2. The junction had 8 bases not matched to a gene; V was cut back by 4 bases and J by 3 bases. CDR3 size: 17 residues. Germline V gives CDR1 LNHDA, CDR2 SQIVND (reference sequence). CDR3 protein: CASSTPWTSGDTGELFF. The CDR3 DNA follows: TGTGCCAGTAGTACGCCATGGACTAGCGGAGACACCGGGGAGCTGTTTTTT.

Turning to this clone: The same CDR3 is also encoded by other DNA sequences in this sample. The V call is TRBV28, the J call TRBJ1-5; no clear D. The CDR3 sequence is 11 residues long. Trimming stripped 6 bases from V and 1 base from J, with 1 base between. Per the germline V gene, CDR1 is MDHEN and CDR2 is SYDVKM. The CDR3 here is CASRSNQPQHF. CDR3 in DNA: TGTGCCAGCAGGAGCAATCAGCCCCAGCATTTT.

The chain uses TRBV27 and TRBJ2-7; D is possibly TRBD1 (5 bases). This CDR3 region has 12 residues. Germline V gene sequence: CDR1 MNHEY, CDR2 SMNVEV (reference sequence). Trimming took 6 bases from V and 2 from J, leaving 8 bases between them. The CDR3 nucleotides read TGTGCCAGCAGACAGGCCCCCTACGAGCAGTACTTC. Amino acids: CASRQAPYEQYF.

This clone appeared a single time. CDR3: CATSRDRWGPVNYGYTF. The CDR3 DNA reads as TGTGCCACCAGCAGAGATCGTTGGGGTCCGGTGAACTATGGCTACACCTTC. The chain combines TRBV15 with TRBJ1-2; D gene uncertain. Germline CDR1 and CDR2: LNHNV and YYDKDF (reference sequence). V lost 0 bases to trimming and J lost 2 bases, with 16 bases between them. The CDR3 loop spans 17 amino acids.

V is TRBV29-1 and J is TRBJ2-7, with 9 bases fitting TRBD1. CDR3 length: 15 amino acids. V gave up 6 bases and J gave up 0 bases; unmatched junction bases: 9. CDR1 SQVTM and CDR2 ANQGSEA come from the germline V gene. The CDR3 DNA sequence: TGCAGCGTCACCGGGACAGGGATGGGCTCCTACGAGCAGTACTTC. Translation: CSVTGTGMGSYEQYF.

This chain joins TRBV27 and TRBJ1-2; D gene ambiguous. The ends were cut back, 5 bases at V and 4 bases at J, with 14 bases in the middle. From germline, CDR1 is MNHEY and CDR2 SMNVEV (reference sequence). The CDR3 runs to 14 residues. The CDR3 DNA reads as TGTGCCAGCAGTCCCTCTCAACCGACCTATGGCTACACCTTC. It codes for CASSPSQPTYGYTF.

In DNA form, the CDR3 reads TGTGCCAGTTCCAGCGGGAGACCCTACAATGAGCAGTTCTTC. Protein sequence: CASSSGRPYNEQFF. The V call is TRBV19, the J call TRBJ2-1, with TRBD2 matching over 8 bases. J gave up 2 bases and V 8 bases, and 5 bases lay outside the gene matches. Germline V gene sequence: CDR1 LNHDA, CDR2 SQIVND (reference sequence). The CDR3 covers 14 residues.

The V gene is TRBV11-3, the J gene TRBJ2-7, with unresolved D. Deletions cut 0 bases from V and 3 bases from J, with 6 bases between. This CDR3 spans 13 amino acids. The V gene's germline CDR1 is SGHNT and CDR2 YENEEA. The CDR3 bases are TGTGCCAGCAGCTTAGATAATAGCTACGAGCAGTACTTC. Its translation is CASSLDNSYEQYF.

The chain recombines TRBV19 with TRBJ2-1; 8 bases are a match to TRBD2. Trimming cost V 3 bases and J 2 bases; bases outside gene matches: 6. Germline CDR1 LNHDA, CDR2 SQIVND (reference sequence). There are 16 residues in the CDR3. CDR3 region: CASSIAGRAAYNEQFF. CDR3 bases: TGTGCCAGTAGTATTGCCGGGAGGGCCGCCTACAATGAGCAGTTCTTC.

The V call is TRBV11-3, the J call TRBJ2-1, with D tentatively TRBD2 (6 bases). V lost 5 bases and J 0 bases, leaving 14 bases between the germline ends. CDR1 and CDR2 (germline): SGHNT, YENEEA. CDR3 length: 16 amino acids. The CDR3 loop is CASSPGAGSSYNEQFF. DNA of the CDR3: TGTGCCAGCAGCCCTGGGGCGGGGAGCTCCTACAATGAGCAGTTCTTC. The variable domain in full, completed from reference TRBV11-3 and TRBJ2-1, reads EAGVVQSPRYKIIEKKQPVAFWCNPISGHNTLYWYLQNLGQGPELLIRYENEEAVDDSQLPKDRFSAERLKGVDSTLKIQPAELGDSAVYLCASSPGAGSSYNEQFFGPGTRLTVL.

The rearrangement joins TRBV11-3 to TRBJ1-5, with 9 bases fitting TRBD1. This CDR3 contains 14 residues. Germline V gene data show CDR1 as SGHNT and CDR2 as YENEEA. The V segment lost 8 bases and the J segment 9 bases; nucleotides outside the gene matches: 11. The CDR3 DNA reads TGTGCCAGCGGGGGACAGGGAAGGTGCCTGCCCCAGCATTTT. Translated: CASGGQGRCLPQHF.

This chain links TRBV18 with TRBJ1-5, with D possibly being TRBD1 (6 bases). The CDR3 covers 16 residues. In germline, CDR1 is KGHSH, CDR2 LQKENI. Trimming shortened V by 0 bases and J by 7 bases, and 16 bases separated the two germline ends. CDR3 coding DNA: TGTGCCAGCTCACCACCGGGCAGGGGAATAGGACAGCCCCAGCATTTT. Residues: CASSPPGRGIGQPQHF.

The rearrangement joins TRBV10-3 to TRBJ2-1; no clear D gene. Germline V gene data show CDR1 as ENHRY and CDR2 as SYGVKD. Trimming removed 3 bases from V and 12 bases from J, with 15 bases in between. The CDR3 spans 13 residues. As DNA, the CDR3 is TGTGCCATCAGTGATCTTACAGAGTACCGGCAGTTCTTC. It yields the protein CAISDLTEYRQFF.

This clone was found once. The chain is built from TRBV6-1 and TRBJ2-7; 12 nucleotides agree with TRBD2. J lost 4 bases, V lost 3 bases, and 4 bases had no gene match. CDR3 length equals 15 residues. Germline-derived CDR1 and CDR2 are MNHNS and SASEGT. The CDR3 here is CASSEWTSGKYEQYF. The CDR3 DNA reads as TGTGCCAGCAGTGAGTGGACTAGCGGGAAATACGAGCAGTACTTC.

The rearrangement joins TRBV28 to TRBJ2-7; tentatively, D is TRBD2 (5 bases). Germline lookup yields CDR1 MDHEN and CDR2 SYDVKM. The CDR3 is 15 residues long. The V and J ends lost 6 bases and 2 bases respectively, with 17 bases between them. The CDR3 region is CASRVNLARPYEQYF. DNA for the CDR3: TGTGCCAGCAGGGTGAATCTAGCCCGACCCTACGAGCAGTACTTC.

This chain joins TRBV5-5 and TRBJ1-4, with D possibly matching TRBD1 (6 bases). Germline loops: CDR1 SGHKS, CDR2 YYEKEE (reference sequence). CDR3 length: 17 residues. V was cut by 3 bases and J by 6 bases, with 21 bases left in between. The CDR3 protein is CASSYLGEPGDYEKLFF. The CDR3 nucleotides are TGTGCCAGCAGCTACCTAGGAGAGCCAGGGGATTATGAAAAACTGTTTTTT.

The V and J genes are TRBV10-1 and TRBJ2-1; maybe TRBD1 (6 bases). The ends were cut back, 5 bases at V and 5 bases at J, with 16 bases in the middle. CDR3 size: 15 residues. CDR1 and CDR2 (germline): WNHNN, SYGVQD (reference sequence). CDR3 in DNA: TGCGCCAGCAGTTACGGTCCAGGGGTAAACAATGAGCAGTTCTTC. It codes for CASSYGPGVNNEQFF.

This chain joins TRBV5-1 and TRBJ2-2, with a weak D call TRBD1 (6 bases). The CDR3 is 14 residues long. Germline V gene sequence: CDR1 SGHRS, CDR2 YFSETQ. Trimming shortened V by 0 bases and J by 3 bases, and 6 bases separated the two germline ends. The DNA of the CDR3 is TGCGCCAGCAGCTTGGGACAGGACACCGGGGAGCTGTTTTTT. Amino acids: CASSLGQDTGELFF.

A note on this clone: Other DNA sequences in this specimen translate into the identical CDR3. The chain couples TRBV4-2 to TRBJ2-7; D is perhaps TRBD2 (5 bases). The CDR3 length is 15 residues. Between the trimmed V and J ends, which lost 0 bases and 2 bases, there was a span of 11 bases. The germline V gene encodes CDR1 LGHNA and CDR2 YNFKEQ. In nucleotides, the CDR3 is TGTGCCAGCAGCCAAGATCCGGGAAACACCTACGAGCAGTACTTC. Its translation is CASSQDPGNTYEQYF.

DNA of the CDR3: TGTGCCAGTAGTAGCGGTCCATTGACAGATACGCAGTATTTT. Residues: CASSSGPLTDTQYF. The chain couples TRBV19 to TRBJ2-3; D is uncertain. Germline V CDR1 and CDR2: LNHDA, SQIVND (reference sequence). V lost 4 bases and J lost 3, with 11 bases in between. The CDR3 spans 14 residues.

This chain connects TRBV19 to TRBJ1-2, with D uncertain. Per germline, CDR1 LNHDA and CDR2 SQIVND (reference sequence). V was trimmed by 6 bases and J by 2 bases, leaving 19 bases between them. This CDR3 has 16 residues. Here the CDR3 DNA reads TGTGCCAGTAGCCCCCCCCGGGGTTGGATAAACTATGGCTACACCTTC. Translated, it gives CASSPPRGWINYGYTF.